One T cell receptor beta chain is described in this entry. As yet, its antigen is unknown. These data are taken from a study of T cells in tuberculosis. Study-level background: CD1B tetramers identified T cells specific for mycobacterial lipid GMM. In South Africa, adults with active tuberculosis were compared with IGRA-negative and latently infected IGRA-positive adolescents.

Study observations and caveats: Smaller distances to GMM-specific TCRs suggested their expansion in active tuberculosis.

TCRdb's table, derived via immunoSEQ multiplex PCR, lists solely in-frame clones and lacks some. The sample yields around 30,000 clones, over 90% seen once. Tuberculin skin test and IGRA determined adolescents' latent tuberculosis status at entry. Germline CDR1 and CDR2: SGHRS and YFSETQ. The CDR3 consists of 15 residues. The V gene end was trimmed by 2 bases and the J gene end by 0 bases; junction bases not matched to a gene: 3. This receptor was obtained from a donor under 30 with latent tuberculosis or without tuberculosis infection. The chain employs TRBV5-1 and TRBJ2-5, with TRBD1 matching over 8 bases. The sequencing sample was made of PBMCs. CDR3 DNA: TGCGCCAGCAGCTTCCGGACAGGGTACCAAGAGACCCAGTACTTC. This encodes CASSFRTGYQETQYF.